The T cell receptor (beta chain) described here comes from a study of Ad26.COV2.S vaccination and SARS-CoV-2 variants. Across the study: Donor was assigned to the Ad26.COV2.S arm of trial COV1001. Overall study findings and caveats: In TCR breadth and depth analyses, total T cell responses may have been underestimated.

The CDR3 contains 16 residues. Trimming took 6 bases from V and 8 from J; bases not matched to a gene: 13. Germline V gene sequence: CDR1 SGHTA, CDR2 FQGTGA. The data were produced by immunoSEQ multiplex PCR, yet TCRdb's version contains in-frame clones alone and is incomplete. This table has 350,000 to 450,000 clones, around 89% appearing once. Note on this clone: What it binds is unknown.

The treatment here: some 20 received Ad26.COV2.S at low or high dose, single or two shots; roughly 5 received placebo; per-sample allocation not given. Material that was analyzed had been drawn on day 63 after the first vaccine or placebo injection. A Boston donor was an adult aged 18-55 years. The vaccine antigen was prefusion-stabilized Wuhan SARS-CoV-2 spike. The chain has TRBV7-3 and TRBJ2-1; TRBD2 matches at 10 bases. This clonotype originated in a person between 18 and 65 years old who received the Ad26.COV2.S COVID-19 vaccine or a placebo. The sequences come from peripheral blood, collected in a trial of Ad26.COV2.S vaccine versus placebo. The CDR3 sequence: CASSLAGTSASYEQFF. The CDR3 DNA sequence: TGTGCCAGCAGTCTAGCCGGGACTAGCGCTTCCTATGAGCAGTTCTTC.